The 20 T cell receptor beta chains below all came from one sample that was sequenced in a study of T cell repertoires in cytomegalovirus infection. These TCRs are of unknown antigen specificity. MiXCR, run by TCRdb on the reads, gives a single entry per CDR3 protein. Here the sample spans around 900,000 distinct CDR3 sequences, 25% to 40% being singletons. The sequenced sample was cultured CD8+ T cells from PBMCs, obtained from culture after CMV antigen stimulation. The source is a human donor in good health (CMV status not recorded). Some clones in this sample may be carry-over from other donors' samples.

For the CDR3, the DNA is TGTGCCAGCTCACCAGGGGGCCCCAGAGATGGCTACACCTTC. Translation: CASSPGGPRDGYTF. The V and J genes are TRBV18 and TRBJ1-2, with TRBD1 as a possible D gene (6 bases). The CDR3 runs 14 residues. The V and J ends lost 2 bases and 6 bases respectively, with 13 bases between them. CDR1 and CDR2 from the germline V gene are KGHSH and LQKENI.

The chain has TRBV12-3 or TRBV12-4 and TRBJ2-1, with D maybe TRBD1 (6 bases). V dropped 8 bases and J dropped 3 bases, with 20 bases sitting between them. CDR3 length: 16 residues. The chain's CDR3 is CASGPGGQTIYNEQFF. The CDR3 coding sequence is TGTGCCAGCGGACCTGGTGGACAGACTATCTACAATGAGCAGTTCTTC.

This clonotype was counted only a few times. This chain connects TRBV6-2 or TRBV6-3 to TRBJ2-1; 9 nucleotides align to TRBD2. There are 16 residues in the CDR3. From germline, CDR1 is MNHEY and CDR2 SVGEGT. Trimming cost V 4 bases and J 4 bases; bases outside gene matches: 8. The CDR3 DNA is TGTGCCAGCAGTTCGATTCTAGCGGGGCTTTACAATGAGCAGTTCTTC. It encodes CASSSILAGLYNEQFF.

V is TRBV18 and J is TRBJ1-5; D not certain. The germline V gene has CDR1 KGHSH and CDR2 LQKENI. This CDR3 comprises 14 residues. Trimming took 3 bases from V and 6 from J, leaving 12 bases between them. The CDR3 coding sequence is TGTGCCAGCTCACCTGAAGGATCCCCTCAGCCCCAGCATTTT. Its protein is CASSPEGSPQPQHF.

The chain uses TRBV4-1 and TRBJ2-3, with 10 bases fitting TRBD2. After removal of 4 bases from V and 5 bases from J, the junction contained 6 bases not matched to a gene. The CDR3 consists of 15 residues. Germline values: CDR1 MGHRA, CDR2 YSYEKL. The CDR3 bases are TGCGCCAGCAGCCGCCGAGCGGGGGGGCTAGATACGCAGTATTTT. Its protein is CASSRRAGGLDTQYF.

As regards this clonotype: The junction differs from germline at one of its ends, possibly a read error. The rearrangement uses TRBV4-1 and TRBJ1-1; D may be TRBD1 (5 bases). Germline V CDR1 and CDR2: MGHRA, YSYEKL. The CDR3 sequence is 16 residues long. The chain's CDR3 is CANSQGKAGRDTEAFF. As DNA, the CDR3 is TGTGCCAACAGCCAAGGGAAGGCAGGGCGGGACACTGAAGCTTTCTTT.

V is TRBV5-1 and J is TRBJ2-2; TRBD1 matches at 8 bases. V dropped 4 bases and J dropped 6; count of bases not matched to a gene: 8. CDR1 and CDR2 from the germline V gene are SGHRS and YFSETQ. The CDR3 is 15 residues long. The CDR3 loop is CASSPQGVVSGELFF. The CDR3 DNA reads TGCGCCAGCAGCCCACAGGGGGTTGTTTCCGGGGAGCTGTTTTTT.

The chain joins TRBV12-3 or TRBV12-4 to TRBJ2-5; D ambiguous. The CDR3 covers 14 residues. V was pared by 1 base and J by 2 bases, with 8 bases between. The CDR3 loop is CASSLDNRQETQYF. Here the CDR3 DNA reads TGTGCCAGCAGTTTAGATAACAGACAAGAGACCCAGTACTTC.

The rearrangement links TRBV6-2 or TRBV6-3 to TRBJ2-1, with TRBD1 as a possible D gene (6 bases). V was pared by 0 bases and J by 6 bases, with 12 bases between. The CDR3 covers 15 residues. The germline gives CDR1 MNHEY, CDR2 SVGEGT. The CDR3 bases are TGTGCCAGCAGTTACTCTGGTGGGGGCTTCAATGAGCAGTTCTTC. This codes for CASSYSGGGFNEQFF.

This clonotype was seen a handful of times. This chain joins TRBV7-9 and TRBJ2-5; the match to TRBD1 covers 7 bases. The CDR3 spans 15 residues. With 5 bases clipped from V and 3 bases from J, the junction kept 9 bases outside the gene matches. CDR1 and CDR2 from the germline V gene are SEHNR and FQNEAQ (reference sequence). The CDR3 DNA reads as TGTGCCAGCAGCACCCGGGACAGTGAAGAAGAGACCCAGTACTTC. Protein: CASSTRDSEEETQYF.

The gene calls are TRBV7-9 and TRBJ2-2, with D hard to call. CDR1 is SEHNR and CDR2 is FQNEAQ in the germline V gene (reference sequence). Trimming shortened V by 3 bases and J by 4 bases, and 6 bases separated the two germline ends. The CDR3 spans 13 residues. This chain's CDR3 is CASSFPSTGELFF. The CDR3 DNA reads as TGTGCCAGCAGCTTTCCCAGCACCGGGGAGCTGTTTTTT.

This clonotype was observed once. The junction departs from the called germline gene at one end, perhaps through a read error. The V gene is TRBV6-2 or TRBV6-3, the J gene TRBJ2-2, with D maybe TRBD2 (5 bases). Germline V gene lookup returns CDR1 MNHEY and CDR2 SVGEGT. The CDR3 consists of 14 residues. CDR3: CAGSSGENTGELFF. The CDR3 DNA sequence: TGTGCCGGCAGCTCCGGGGAGAACACCGGGGAGCTGTTTTTT.

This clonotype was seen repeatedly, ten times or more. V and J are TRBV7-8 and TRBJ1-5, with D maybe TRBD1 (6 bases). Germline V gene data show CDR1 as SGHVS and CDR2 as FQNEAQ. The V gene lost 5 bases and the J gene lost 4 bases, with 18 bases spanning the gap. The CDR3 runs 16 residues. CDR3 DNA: TGTGCCAGCAGCCAGGGGCTGGTATTTGGTAATCAGCCCCAGCATTTT. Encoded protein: CASSQGLVFGNQPQHF. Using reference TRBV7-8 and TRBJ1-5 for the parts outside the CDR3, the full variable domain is GAGVSQSPRYKVAKRGQDVALRCDPISGHVSLFWYQQALGQGPEFLTYFQNEAQLDKSGLPSDRFFAERPEGSVSTLKIQRTQQEDSAVYLCASSQGLVFGNQPQHFGDGTRLSIL.

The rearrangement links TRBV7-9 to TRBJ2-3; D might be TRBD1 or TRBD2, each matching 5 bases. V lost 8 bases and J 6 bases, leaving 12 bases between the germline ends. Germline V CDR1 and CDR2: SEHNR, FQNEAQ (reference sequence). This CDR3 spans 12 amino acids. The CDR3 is CASGTEGDTQYF. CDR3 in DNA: TGTGCCAGCGGCACAGAGGGGGATACGCAGTATTTT. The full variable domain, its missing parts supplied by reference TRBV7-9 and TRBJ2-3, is DTGVSQNPRHKITKRGQNVTFRCDPISEHNRLYWYRQTLGQGPEFLTYFQNEAQLEKSRLLSDRFSAERPKGSFSTLEIQRTEQGDSAMYLCASGTEGDTQYFGPGTRLTVL.

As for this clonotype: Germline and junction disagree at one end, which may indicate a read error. CDR3 residues: CASFREGFTQTQHF. CDR3 nucleotide sequence: TGTGCCAGCTTCCGTGAGGGATTTACTCAGACCCAGCATTTT. V and J are TRBV6-1 and TRBJ1-5; unclear D gene. This CDR3 has 14 residues. CDR1 MNHNS and CDR2 SASEGT come from the germline V gene.

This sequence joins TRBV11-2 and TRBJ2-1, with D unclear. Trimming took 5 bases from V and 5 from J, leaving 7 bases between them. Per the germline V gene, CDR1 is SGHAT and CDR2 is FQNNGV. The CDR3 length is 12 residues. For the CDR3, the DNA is TGTGCCAGCAGCCAGGACGACAATGAGCAGTTCTTC. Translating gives CASSQDDNEQFF.

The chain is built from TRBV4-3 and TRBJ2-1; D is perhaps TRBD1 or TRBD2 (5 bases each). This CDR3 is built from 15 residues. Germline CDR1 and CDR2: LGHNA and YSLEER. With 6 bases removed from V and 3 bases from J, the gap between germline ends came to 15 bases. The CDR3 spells CASSPNRDVYNEQFF. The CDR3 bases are TGCGCCAGCAGTCCCAATAGGGACGTCTACAATGAGCAGTTCTTC.

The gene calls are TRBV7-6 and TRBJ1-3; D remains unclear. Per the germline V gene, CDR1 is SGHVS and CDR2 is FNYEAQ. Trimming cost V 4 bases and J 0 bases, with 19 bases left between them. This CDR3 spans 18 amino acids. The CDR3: CASSSLPLGGSSGNTIYF. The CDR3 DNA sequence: TGTGCCAGCAGCTCCCTCCCCCTCGGAGGTTCCTCTGGAAACACCATATATTTT.

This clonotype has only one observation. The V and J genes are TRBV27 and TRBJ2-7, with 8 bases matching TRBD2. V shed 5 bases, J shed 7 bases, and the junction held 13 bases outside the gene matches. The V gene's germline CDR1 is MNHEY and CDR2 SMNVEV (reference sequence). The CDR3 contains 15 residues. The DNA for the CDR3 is TGTGCCAGCAGTCCCACTCGCGTAGCGGGGATTGAGCAGTACTTC. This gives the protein CASSPTRVAGIEQYF.

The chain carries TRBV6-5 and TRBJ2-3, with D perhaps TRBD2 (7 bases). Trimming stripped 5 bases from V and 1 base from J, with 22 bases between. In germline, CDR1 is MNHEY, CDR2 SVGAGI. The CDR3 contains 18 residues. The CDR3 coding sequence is TGTGCCAGCAGTACGGAGGTATTGGGAGGGGGTGGCACAGATACGCAGTATTTT. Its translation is CASSTEVLGGGGTDTQYF.